This TCR beta chain is from a study of blood T cell repertoires in COVID-19. Study overall: Sample material is recorded as cDNA or gDNA derived from T cells, B-cell-depleted T cells, or PBMCs.

Repertoires were generated with immunoSEQ multiplex PCR, while TCRdb's copy carries only in-frame clones and drops some. This table has 310,000 or so clones, roughly 83% appearing once. The source of this sequence is a woman aged 50 to 65 with acute or convalescent COVID-19. Sequenced material: peripheral blood.

The CDR3, as DNA: TGTGCCAGCAGCTTAGAGCGGGGGGCAGGACAGCCCCAGCATTTT. Translated: CASSLERGAGQPQHF. The chain joins TRBV7-2 to TRBJ1-5, with D maybe TRBD1 (6 bases). The germline V gene has CDR1 SGHTA and CDR2 FQGNSA. CDR3 length: 15 amino acids. Trimming removed 1 base at V and 7 bases at J, with 14 bases between. Full variable domain (outside the CDR3, taken from reference TRBV7-2 and TRBJ1-5): GAGVSQSPSNKVTEKGKDVELRCDPISGHTALYWYRQSLGQGLEFLIYFQGNSAPDKSGLPSDRFSAERTGGSVSTLTIQRTQQEDSAVYLCASSLERGAGQPQHFGDGTRLSIL.